This T cell receptor beta chain was sequenced during a study of T cells in tumors after PD-1 blockade. Study findings and constraints: Blood contained 35% to 50% of the tumor's TCR clonotypes.

Notes on this clone: The antigen remains undetermined.

The germline V and J ends were trimmed by 3 bases and 0 bases, with 5 bases remaining between them. Germline loops: CDR1 MDHEN, CDR2 SYDVKM. This CDR3 comprises 13 residues. Generated by immunoSEQ multiplex PCR, the TCRdb table keeps only in-frame clones and is missing some. The table includes 50,000 or so clones, 79% detected once. This specimen consisted of PBMCs, obtained before anti-PD-1 treatment. This chain links TRBV28 with TRBJ1-1, with unresolved D. The clonotype originates from a human donor with basal cell carcinoma. CDR3 sequence reads: CASSFRVNTEAFF. The CDR3 nucleotides are TGTGCCAGCAGTTTCCGAGTGAACACTGAAGCTTTCTTT.